One sample yielded the 28 T cell receptor beta chains listed below, sequenced in a study of blood T cell repertoires in COVID-19. Libraries were prepared by immunoSEQ multiplex PCR; TCRdb keeps only in-frame clonotypes and omits some of them. The sample contains around 190,000 clones, roughly 80% of which appear only once. The specimen sequenced was peripheral blood. The receptor source for this set is a human donor in a cohort sampled during active COVID-19.

This clone was seen a few times. The V call is TRBV21-1, the J call TRBJ1-2; the table's TRBD1 call for D was not verified on the DNA. TRBV21-1 represents a pseudogene. The length of the CDR3 is 17 residues. The CDR3 nucleotides are TGTGCCAGCAAGAGGGAGGACAGGGTCCCCCCTTACTATGGCTACACCTTC. As protein: CASKREDRVPPYYGYTF.

The chain uses TRBV9 and TRBJ2-1; TRBD2 aligns across 10 bases. This CDR3 spans 15 amino acids. The V segment lost 3 bases and the J segment 3 bases; nucleotides outside the gene matches: 3. Germline assignment: CDR1 SGDLS and CDR2 YYNGEE. CDR3 coding DNA: TGTGCCAGCAGCGGGAGCGGGGGGGACTACAATGAGCAGTTCTTC. Translation gives CASSGSGGDYNEQFF.

The rearrangement links TRBV6-6 to TRBJ1-4; the D gene is possibly TRBD1 (5 bases). Trimming removed 5 bases at V and 5 bases at J, with 15 bases between. Looked up from germline, CDR1 is MNHNY and CDR2 is SVGAGI (reference sequence). The CDR3 contains 15 residues. Written as DNA, the CDR3 is TGTGCCAGCAGTGACGGTGGACACTTAAATGAAAAACTGTTTTTT. Its translation: CASSDGGHLNEKLFF.

This chain joins TRBV6-5 and TRBJ1-1; maybe TRBD1 (6 bases). Germline assignment: CDR1 MNHEY and CDR2 SVGAGI. V gave up 7 bases and J gave up 2 bases, with 14 bases separating them. CDR3 size: 14 residues. CDR3 sequence reads: CASTQTGRNTEAFF. CDR3 bases: TGTGCCAGCACCCAGACAGGAAGAAACACTGAAGCTTTCTTT.

The V gene is TRBV27, the J gene TRBJ1-6, with 11 nucleotides matching TRBD1. The CDR3 is 17 amino acids. Germline V gene data show CDR1 as MNHEY and CDR2 as SMNVEV (reference sequence). V was clipped by 6 bases and J by 0 bases; unmatched bases: 4. The CDR3 region has the DNA TGTGCCAGCAGGGGGACAGGGGGTTTCTCCTATAATTCACCCCTCCACTTT. Amino acid sequence: CASRGTGGFSYNSPLHF.

This clone has just a few counts. The chain uses TRBV3-1 (or the pseudogene TRBV3-2) and TRBJ2-7, with 8 bases lining up with TRBD1. The germline V gene has CDR1 LGHDT and CDR2 YNNKEL (reference sequence). This CDR3 contains 14 residues. Trimming at V came to 4 bases and at J to 6 bases, leaving 8 bases not matched to a gene. The CDR3 reads CASSRTGSVGEQYF. CDR3 sequence (DNA): TGTGCCAGCAGCCGGACAGGGTCAGTTGGCGAGCAGTACTTC.

The chain recombines TRBV6-5 with TRBJ1-2; no clear D gene. Trimming pared 0 bases from V and 3 bases from J, leaving 14 bases between. CDR3 length: 16 amino acids. Germline-derived CDR1 and CDR2 are MNHEY and SVGAGI. The CDR3 DNA sequence: TGTGCCAGCAGTTACTCATCGGCGGACTATCACTATGGCTACACCTTC. Amino acids: CASSYSSADYHYGYTF.

In its sample, this clone was seen a few times. This rearrangement joins TRBV6-6 to TRBJ1-1, with D unclear. This CDR3 spans 15 amino acids. The germline gives CDR1 MNHNY, CDR2 SVGAGI (reference sequence). Trimming left V 6 bases short and J 6 bases short, with 20 bases between. The CDR3 is CASSSPGEGGSEAFF. CDR3 bases: TGTGCCAGCAGCTCCCCCGGAGAGGGAGGGTCTGAAGCTTTCTTT.

The rearrangement uses TRBV29-1 and TRBJ1-5; D is uncertain. Germline CDR1 SQVTM, CDR2 ANQGSEA. The CDR3 extends over 12 amino acids. V lost 5 bases and J 2 bases, leaving 7 bases between the germline ends. The CDR3 loop is CSVRDGNQPQHF. CDR3 DNA sequence: TGCAGCGTTCGAGATGGCAATCAGCCCCAGCATTTT.

The chain links TRBV11-3 to TRBJ2-2, with 8 bases matching TRBD1. V lost 5 bases to trimming and J lost 2 bases; unmatched junction nucleotides: 7. This CDR3 spans 16 amino acids. The V gene's germline CDR1 is SGHNT and CDR2 YENEEA. This chain's CDR3 is CASSPWTGPNTGELFF. CDR3 DNA sequence: TGTGCCAGCAGCCCCTGGACAGGGCCCAACACCGGGGAGCTGTTTTTT.

This chain uses TRBV27 with TRBJ1-1, with 7 bases that match TRBD1. Germline assignment: CDR1 MNHEY and CDR2 SMNVEV (reference sequence). The CDR3 runs 15 residues. Trimming removed 4 bases from V and 1 base from J; junction bases left unmatched: 6. This CDR3 is CASSSRDSQNTEAFF. CDR3 DNA sequence: TGTGCCAGCAGTTCTAGGGACAGCCAGAACACTGAAGCTTTCTTT.

This rearrangement joins TRBV9 to TRBJ1-6, with TRBD1 matching 7 bases. Germline trimming cut 7 bases from V and 2 bases from J; bases unmatched to any gene: 12. The CDR3 totals 17 residues. The germline CDR1 and CDR2 sequences are SGDLS and YYNGEE. Here the CDR3 reads CASALEAGGAYNSPLHF. For the CDR3, the DNA is TGTGCCAGCGCCCTAGAGGCAGGGGGTGCCTATAATTCACCCCTCCACTTT.

This clone was seen more than once but under ten times. The V call is TRBV6-7, the J call TRBJ2-7, with 7 positions matching TRBD2. TRBV6-7 is an open reading frame, and its role is uncertain. Trimming took 3 bases from V and 1 from J; bases not matched to a gene: 6. The CDR3 length is 15 residues. The CDR3 bases are TGTGCCAGCAGTTATCGGACTAGTTCGTCCTACGAGCAGTACTTC. Translation gives CASSYRTSSSYEQYF.

The V gene is TRBV27, the J gene TRBJ2-1; a weak D match, TRBD1 (6 bases). V lost 0 bases to trimming and J lost 1 base, with 10 bases between them. Germline CDR1 reads MNHEY; CDR2 reads SMNVEV (reference sequence). This CDR3 is 16 amino acids long. DNA of the CDR3: TGTGCCAGCAGTTTATCGCCACAGGGATCCTACAATGAGCAGTTCTTC. It codes for CASSLSPQGSYNEQFF.

The chain uses TRBV5-4 and TRBJ2-7; 8 nucleotides agree with TRBD1. The junction had 11 bases not matched to a gene; V was cut back by 4 bases and J by 5 bases. CDR3 size: 15 residues. Germline assignment: CDR1 SGHNT and CDR2 YYREEE (reference sequence). CDR3 protein: CASSPDGTGLDEQYF. The CDR3, as DNA: TGTGCCAGCAGCCCGGACGGGACAGGCCTTGACGAGCAGTACTTC.

The J gene is TRBJ2-7, the V gene TRBV19; D gene unclear. V lost 3 bases and J lost 5, with 11 bases in between. The CDR3 sequence is 13 residues long. Germline V gene lookup returns CDR1 LNHDA and CDR2 SQIVND (reference sequence). CDR3 nucleotides: TGTGCCAGTAGTATCATTCTAGGCCACGAGCAGTACTTC. Its translation: CASSIILGHEQYF. Supplemented by reference TRBV19 and TRBJ2-7, the full variable domain reads DGGITQSPKYLFRKEGQNVTLSCEQNLNHDAMYWYRQDPGQGLRLIYYSQIVNDFQKGDIAEGYSVSREKKESFPLTVTSAQKNPTAFYLCASSIILGHEQYFGPGTRLTVT.

The chain uses TRBV27 and TRBJ2-7, with 8 bases matching TRBD1. The CDR3 runs 13 residues. In germline, CDR1 is MNHEY, CDR2 SMNVEV (reference sequence). V shed 5 bases, J shed 6 bases, and the junction held 6 bases outside the gene matches. Here the CDR3 reads CASSKDRASEQYF. DNA of the CDR3: TGTGCCAGCAGTAAGGACAGGGCCTCCGAGCAGTACTTC.

This rearrangement joins TRBV5-4 to TRBJ1-4; D not resolved. The CDR3 loop spans 14 amino acids. CDR1 and CDR2 (germline): SGHNT, YYREEE (reference sequence). With 3 bases removed from V and 9 bases from J, the gap between germline ends came to 15 bases. Written as DNA, the CDR3 is TGTGCCAGCAGCTCCCGAGAGGGAGGGAAAAAACTGTTTTTT. This gives the protein CASSSREGGKKLFF.

The chain employs TRBV5-4 and TRBJ2-2, with a possible D match to TRBD1 (5 bases). V gave up 0 bases and J gave up 5 bases, with 11 bases separating them. Per the germline V gene, CDR1 is SGHNT and CDR2 is YYREEE (reference sequence). This CDR3 has 15 amino acids. CDR3 bases: TGTGCCAGCAGCTTGGGTCGACAGCTTACCGGGGAGCTGTTTTTT. This codes for CASSLGRQLTGELFF. Filled out from reference TRBV5-4 and TRBJ2-2, the complete variable domain reads ETGVTQSPTHLIKTRGQQVTLRCSSQSGHNTVSWYQQALGQGPQFIFQYYREEENGRGNFPPRFSGLQFPNYSSELNVNALELDDSALYLCASSLGRQLTGELFFGEGSRLTVL.

This chain links TRBV4-2 with TRBJ1-5; D is unclear. There are 14 residues in the CDR3. CDR1 is LGHNA and CDR2 is YNFKEQ in the germline V gene. With 5 bases removed from V and 0 bases from J, the gap between germline ends came to 8 bases. The CDR3 region is CASSVYFSNQPQHF. CDR3 DNA: TGTGCCAGCAGCGTATACTTTAGCAATCAGCCCCAGCATTTT.

The gene calls are TRBV10-3 and TRBJ2-7; TRBD2 aligns across 9 bases. J lost 4 bases, V lost 2 bases, and 9 bases had no gene match. The CDR3 is 16 amino acids. The V gene's germline CDR1 is ENHRY and CDR2 SYGVKD. CDR3 sequence reads: CAISEGVSGGGYEQYF. CDR3 sequence (DNA): TGTGCCATCAGTGAGGGCGTTAGCGGGGGAGGGTACGAGCAGTACTTC.

The chain links TRBV6-1 to TRBJ1-2; D is undetermined. From germline, CDR1 is MNHNS and CDR2 SASEGT. The CDR3 spans 14 residues. With 7 bases removed from V and 2 bases from J, the gap between germline ends came to 14 bases. CDR3 coding DNA: TGTGCCAGCACCTACCAAGAGGTGAACTATGGCTACACCTTC. Translation: CASTYQEVNYGYTF.

The rearrangement uses TRBV25-1 and TRBJ1-2; D gene uncertain. The CDR3 sequence is 13 residues long. Trimming took off 3 bases at V and 4 bases at J, with 9 bases between the two ends. Germline V gives CDR1 MGHDK, CDR2 SYGVNS. The DNA of the CDR3 is TGTGCCAGCAGTGACGCAACGGGCTATGGCTACACCTTC. Its protein product is CASSDATGYGYTF.

This chain joins TRBV18 and TRBJ1-4; 9 bases align to TRBD1. The CDR3 consists of 12 residues. CDR1 is KGHSH and CDR2 is LQKENI in the germline V gene. The V and J ends lost 3 bases and 10 bases, in that order; junction bases with no gene match: 0. Written as DNA, the CDR3 is TGTGCCAGCTCACCGGGACAGGGAAAACTGTTTTTT. Its translation is CASSPGQGKLFF.

The rearrangement links TRBV29-1 to TRBJ2-2, with 12 bases that match TRBD1. Trimming took 2 bases from V and 7 from J; bases not matched to a gene: 8. CDR1 SQVTM and CDR2 ANQGSEA come from the germline V gene. This CDR3 has 16 residues. CDR3 sequence: CSVESPGTGGYGELFF. In nucleotides, the CDR3 is TGCAGCGTTGAATCTCCCGGGACAGGGGGCTACGGGGAGCTGTTTTTT.

J is TRBJ2-4 and V is TRBV7-9; D is undetermined. The germline V gene encodes CDR1 SEHNR and CDR2 FQNEAQ (reference sequence). The CDR3 is 15 residues long. V was pared by 5 bases and J by 0 bases, with 11 bases between. The CDR3, as DNA: TGTGCCAGCAGCCCTGGATGGGCAGCCAAAAACATTCAGTACTTC. Protein sequence: CASSPGWAAKNIQYF.

There are a few counts of this clone. The genes are TRBV19 and TRBJ2-7; TRBD2 is a possible D gene (5 bases). The CDR3 runs 14 residues. Germline CDR1 reads LNHDA; CDR2 reads SQIVND (reference sequence). Between the trimmed V and J ends, which lost 7 bases and 4 bases, there was a span of 17 bases. DNA of the CDR3: TGTGCCAGTACGCCGGGGAGTGGACCTTACGAGCAGTACTTC. It is translated as CASTPGSGPYEQYF.

V usage is TRBV7-9 and J usage is TRBJ2-3; D possibly corresponds to TRBD2 (6 bases). The CDR3 runs 14 residues. Germline V gene sequence: CDR1 SEHNR, CDR2 FQNEAQ (reference sequence). Trimming stripped 5 bases from V and 4 bases from J, with 13 bases between. The CDR3 here is CASSNPPGADTQYF. The DNA for the CDR3 is TGTGCCAGCAGCAACCCCCCGGGGGCAGATACGCAGTATTTT.